This entry lists 25 T cell receptor beta chains sequenced from one sample in a study of blood T cell repertoires in COVID-19. Sequencing used immunoSEQ multiplex PCR; TCRdb keeps in-frame clones, though not all of them. The table has just over 650,000 clones, 80% to 90% seen once. The specimen was peripheral blood. Receptors originate from a woman under 30 with acute or convalescent COVID-19.

This clone came up a few times. This chain joins TRBV19 and TRBJ1-3, with D maybe TRBD1 (6 bases). The V gene's germline CDR1 is LNHDA and CDR2 SQIVND (reference sequence). This CDR3 is 15 amino acids long. The germline V and J ends were trimmed by 4 bases and 0 bases, with 10 bases remaining between them. CDR3 in amino acids: CASSTRDTSGNTIYF. The CDR3, as DNA: TGTGCCAGTAGTACAAGGGACACCTCTGGAAACACCATATATTTT.

This clone was counted a single time. The chain joins TRBV2 to TRBJ2-2; 8 bases map to TRBD1. Germline-derived CDR1 and CDR2 are SNHLY and FYNNEI. Unmatched junction bases numbered 6, after V lost 7 bases and J lost 5 bases. The CDR3 consists of 14 residues. The CDR3 loop is CASTMDRVTGELFF. The CDR3 coding sequence is TGTGCCAGCACAATGGACAGGGTTACCGGGGAGCTGTTTTTT.

This sequence joins TRBV30 and TRBJ2-2, with TRBD2 matching over 11 bases. The V and J ends lost 3 bases and 3 bases, in that order; junction bases with no gene match: 0. CDR1 GTSNPN and CDR2 SVGIG come from the germline V gene (reference sequence). CDR3 length: 14 residues. CDR3 residues: CAWRGLADTGELFF. Written as DNA, the CDR3 is TGTGCCTGGAGGGGACTAGCGGACACCGGGGAGCTGTTTTTT.

The chain employs TRBV4-1 and TRBJ2-2; 7 bases fit TRBD1. This CDR3 contains 15 residues. From germline, CDR1 is MGHRA and CDR2 YSYEKL. V shed 4 bases, J shed 1 base, and the junction held 3 bases outside the gene matches. The DNA for the CDR3 is TGCGCCAGCAGCCGACAGGGCAGGAACACCGGGGAGCTGTTTTTT. Protein sequence: CASSRQGRNTGELFF.

This clone came up once. The chain joins TRBV7-2 to TRBJ1-2; 10 bases fit TRBD1. CDR1 SGHTA and CDR2 FQGNSA come from the germline V gene. The CDR3 spans 14 residues. V lost 5 bases and J lost 3; bases outside the gene matches: 3. The CDR3 DNA reads TGTGCCAGCAGCCCGACAGGGGGCGACTATGGCTACACCTTC. This sequence encodes CASSPTGGDYGYTF.

CDR3: CAITTDRAPFFDEQFF. DNA for the CDR3: TGTGCCATCACCACAGACAGGGCCCCTTTTTTTGATGAGCAGTTCTTC. The rearrangement uses TRBV10-3 and TRBJ2-1, with 7 bases lining up with TRBD1. CDR3 length equals 16 residues. Germline V CDR1 and CDR2: ENHRY, SYGVKD. V lost 7 bases and J lost 8; bases outside the gene matches: 17.

This chain connects TRBV19 to TRBJ2-2; tentatively, D is TRBD1 (5 bases). The germline V gene has CDR1 LNHDA and CDR2 SQIVND (reference sequence). The CDR3 runs 12 residues. Trimming removed 8 bases at V and 6 bases at J, with 10 bases between. Here the CDR3 reads CASEGVSGELFF. Here the CDR3 DNA reads TGTGCCAGTGAAGGGGTTTCCGGGGAGCTGTTTTTT.

The chain combines TRBV19 with TRBJ1-4; TRBD1 might be the D (6 bases). Germline CDR1 LNHDA, CDR2 SQIVND (reference sequence). The V and J ends lost 9 bases and 5 bases respectively, with 16 bases between them. This CDR3 contains 14 residues. For the CDR3, the DNA is TGTGCCAGCCAGGGGAGGGGTCGCAATGAAAAACTGTTTTTT. Residues: CASQGRGRNEKLFF.

The rearrangement links TRBV4-1 to TRBJ1-2, with TRBD1 identical over 9 bases. The germline V gene has CDR1 MGHRA and CDR2 YSYEKL. The junction had 13 bases not matched to a gene; V was cut back by 2 bases and J by 6 bases. This CDR3 has 17 amino acids. Here the CDR3 reads CASSQSPGQGGIHGYTF. The CDR3 region has the DNA TGCGCCAGCAGCCAATCTCCGGGACAGGGAGGTATTCATGGCTACACCTTC.

The rearrangement joins TRBV28 to TRBJ2-2, with unresolved D. V shed 3 bases and J shed 1 base, with 6 bases lying between them. Germline V gene sequence: CDR1 MDHEN, CDR2 SYDVKM. This CDR3 is 14 amino acids long. CDR3 sequence: CASSLIENTGELFF. In nucleotides, the CDR3 is TGTGCCAGCAGTTTGATAGAGAACACCGGGGAGCTGTTTTTT. The whole variable domain, remainder taken from reference TRBV28 and TRBJ2-2, is DVKVTQSSRYLVKRTGEKVFLECVQDMDHENMFWYRQDPGLGLRLIYFSYDVKMKEKGDIPEGYSVSREKKERFSLILESASTNQTSMYLCASSLIENTGELFFGEGSRLTVL.

The chain has TRBV19 and TRBJ1-1, with D maybe TRBD1 (6 bases). The CDR3 totals 13 residues. The germline V and J ends were trimmed by 5 bases and 5 bases, with 12 bases remaining between them. CDR1 and CDR2 (germline): LNHDA, SQIVND (reference sequence). In nucleotides, the CDR3 is TGTGCCAGTAGTTCAGGGGTGGAGACTGAAGCTTTCTTT. Residues: CASSSGVETEAFF.

As DNA, the CDR3 is TGCAGTGCTAGTATAGCGGGGAACACCGGGGAGCTGTTTTTT. This codes for CSASIAGNTGELFF. The chain combines TRBV20-1 with TRBJ2-2; 7 nucleotides agree with TRBD2. The CDR3 is 14 residues long. Trimming at V came to 3 bases and at J to 1 base, leaving 2 bases not matched to a gene. In germline, CDR1 is DFQATT, CDR2 SNEGSKA (reference sequence).

The chain uses TRBV5-1 and TRBJ1-1; D may be TRBD1 (5 bases). With 6 bases removed from V and 3 bases from J, the gap between germline ends came to 18 bases. The CDR3 consists of 15 residues. The germline CDR1 and CDR2 sequences are SGHRS and YFSETQ. The CDR3, as DNA: TGCGCCAGCACCTCGGGTCAGGGAGGGTACACTGAAGCTTTCTTT. Its translation: CASTSGQGGYTEAFF.

The chain couples TRBV29-1 to TRBJ1-1; weak D call: TRBD1 (5 bases). The CDR3 loop spans 13 amino acids. V shed 6 bases and J shed 7 bases, with 18 bases lying between them. Germline V gene lookup returns CDR1 SQVTM and CDR2 ANQGSEA. CDR3 sequence reads: CSVPGGRPFEAFF. The CDR3 nucleotides are TGCAGCGTCCCCGGGGGGAGACCATTTGAAGCTTTCTTT.

The chain couples TRBV11-3 to TRBJ2-7; possibly TRBD2 for D (6 bases). Looked up from germline, CDR1 is SGHNT and CDR2 is YENEEA. This CDR3 region has 14 residues. Trimming pared 2 bases from V and 6 bases from J, leaving 14 bases between. CDR3 DNA: TGTGCCAGCAGCTTATTGGCGGGGCGAGGCGAGCAGTACTTC. Translating gives CASSLLAGRGEQYF. Full variable domain (remainder filled in from reference TRBV11-3 and TRBJ2-7): EAGVVQSPRYKIIEKKQPVAFWCNPISGHNTLYWYLQNLGQGPELLIRYENEEAVDDSQLPKDRFSAERLKGVDSTLKIQPAELGDSAVYLCASSLLAGRGEQYFGPGTRLTVT.

The rearrangement uses TRBV28 and TRBJ2-7, with TRBD2 matching 7 bases. This CDR3 has 16 amino acids. Germline-derived CDR1 and CDR2 are MDHEN and SYDVKM. J lost 0 bases, V lost 5 bases, and 10 bases had no gene match. Here the CDR3 reads CASSGLDREFSYEQYF. Written as DNA, the CDR3 is TGTGCCAGCAGTGGACTAGACAGAGAGTTCTCCTACGAGCAGTACTTC.

The gene calls are TRBV4-1 and TRBJ2-2, with 7 bases lining up with TRBD1. Germline loops: CDR1 MGHRA, CDR2 YSYEKL. After removal of 5 bases from V and 5 bases from J, the junction contained 11 bases not matched to a gene. CDR3 size: 16 residues. The CDR3 sequence: CASSVRQGLSTGELFF. CDR3 in DNA: TGCGCCAGCAGCGTAAGACAGGGATTGTCTACCGGGGAGCTGTTTTTT.

This clone was counted a few times. This rearrangement joins TRBV18 to TRBJ1-6; 10 bases are shared with TRBD1. This CDR3 has 16 residues. Germline V gene data show CDR1 as KGHSH and CDR2 as LQKENI. Losses at the gene ends were 4 bases for V and 6 bases for J; bases not matched to a gene: 6. The CDR3 nucleotides read TGTGCCAGCTCACAAAACAGGGACAGGGGTAATTCACCCCTCCACTTT. Translating gives CASSQNRDRGNSPLHF.

This rearrangement joins TRBV4-3 to TRBJ2-7; a possible D gene is TRBD1 (5 bases). Trimming left V 1 base short and J 2 bases short, with 15 bases between. The CDR3 is made up of 16 amino acids. The germline V gene has CDR1 LGHNA and CDR2 YSLEER. The CDR3 spells CASSQVMGLGAYEQYF. CDR3 sequence (DNA): TGCGCCAGCAGCCAAGTAATGGGGCTAGGGGCCTACGAGCAGTACTTC.

The chain has TRBV27 and TRBJ1-2; 10 bases align to TRBD1. This CDR3 contains 17 residues. Germline V gene data show CDR1 as MNHEY and CDR2 as SMNVEV (reference sequence). V was clipped by 7 bases and J by 2 bases; unmatched bases: 13. The CDR3 DNA reads TGTGCCAGCACTTCAAGGGTGGGGACAGGGGCGAACTATGGCTACACCTTC. This translates into CASTSRVGTGANYGYTF.

The chain recombines TRBV27 with TRBJ2-4; D call uncertain. Looked up from germline, CDR1 is MNHEY and CDR2 is SMNVEV (reference sequence). V was cut by 2 bases and J by 0 bases, with 5 bases left in between. There are 14 residues in the CDR3. CDR3 sequence reads: CASSLPQAKNIQYF. DNA of the CDR3: TGTGCCAGCAGTTTACCACAAGCCAAAAACATTCAGTACTTC.

The V call is TRBV30, the J call TRBJ1-5; D is unclear. The CDR3 runs to 15 residues. V was pared by 0 bases and J by 7 bases, with 16 bases between. The germline V gene has CDR1 GTSNPN and CDR2 SVGIG (reference sequence). CDR3 nucleotide sequence: TGTGCCTGGAGTGTACCTCGCTCGGGAGGCCAGCCCCAGCATTTT. Translating it yields CAWSVPRSGGQPQHF.

The chain uses TRBV6-5 and TRBJ1-2, with D possibly being TRBD1 (5 bases). The germline V gene encodes CDR1 MNHEY and CDR2 SVGAGI. V was trimmed by 7 bases and J by 8 bases, leaving 20 bases between them. The CDR3 sequence is 14 residues long. This chain's CDR3 is CASMVGLGVEGYTF. The CDR3 DNA is TGTGCCAGCATGGTGGGCTTAGGGGTAGAGGGCTACACCTTC.

This chain links TRBV20-1 with TRBJ2-7; D gene unclear. Germline V lookup: CDR1 DFQATT, CDR2 SNEGSKA (reference sequence). The CDR3 is 11 residues long. V dropped 5 bases and J dropped 2 bases, with 7 bases sitting between them. CDR3 nucleotides: TGCAGTGCTGGGCCCCCCTACGAGCAGTACTTC. Translation: CSAGPPYEQYF.

V gene TRBV12-3 or TRBV12-4 combines with J gene TRBJ1-2; D ambiguous. The V gene lost 3 bases and the J gene lost 5 bases, with 10 bases spanning the gap. The CDR3 is 13 residues long. In DNA form, the CDR3 reads TGTGCCAGCAGTTTTTTCCCCCAATATGGCTACACCTTC. Amino acid sequence: CASSFFPQYGYTF.